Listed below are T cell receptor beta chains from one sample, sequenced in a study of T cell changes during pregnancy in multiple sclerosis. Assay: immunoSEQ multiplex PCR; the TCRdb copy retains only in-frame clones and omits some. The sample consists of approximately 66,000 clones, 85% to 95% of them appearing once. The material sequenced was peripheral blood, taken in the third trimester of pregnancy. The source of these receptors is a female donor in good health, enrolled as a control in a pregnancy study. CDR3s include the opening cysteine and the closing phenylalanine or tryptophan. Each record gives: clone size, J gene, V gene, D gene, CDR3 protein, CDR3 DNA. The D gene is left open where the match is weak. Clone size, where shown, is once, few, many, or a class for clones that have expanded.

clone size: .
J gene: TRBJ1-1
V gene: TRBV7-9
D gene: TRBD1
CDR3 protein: CASSPRDREKAFF
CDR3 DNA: TGTGCCAGCAGCCCCCGAGACAGGGAGAAAGCTTTCTTT

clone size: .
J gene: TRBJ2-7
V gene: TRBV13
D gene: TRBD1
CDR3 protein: CASSLVMGQGLGEQYF
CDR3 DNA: TGTGCCAGCAGCTTAGTTATGGGACAGGGGCTCGGGGAGCAGTACTTC

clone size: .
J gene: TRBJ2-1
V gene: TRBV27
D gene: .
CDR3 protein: CATGDSGYNEQFF
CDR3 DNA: TGTGCCACCGGGGATTCTGGTTACAATGAGCAGTTCTTC

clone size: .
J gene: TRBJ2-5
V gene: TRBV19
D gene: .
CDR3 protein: CASSIVARIAETQYF
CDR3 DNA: TGTGCCAGTAGTATAGTAGCAAGAATAGCAGAGACCCAGTACTTC

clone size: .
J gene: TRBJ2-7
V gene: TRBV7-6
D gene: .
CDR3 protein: CASSLAPGSSYEQYF
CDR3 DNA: TGTGCCAGCAGCTTAGCACCGGGAAGCTCCTACGAGCAGTACTTC

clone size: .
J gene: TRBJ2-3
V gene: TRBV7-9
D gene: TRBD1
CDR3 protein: CASSLTRGRDTQYF
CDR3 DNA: TGTGCCAGCAGCCTCACCAGGGGGCGGGATACGCAGTATTTT

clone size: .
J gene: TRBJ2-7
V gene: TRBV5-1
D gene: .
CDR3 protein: CASSDATGPEQYF
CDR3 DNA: TGCGCCAGCAGCGACGCTACAGGGCCCGAGCAGTACTTC

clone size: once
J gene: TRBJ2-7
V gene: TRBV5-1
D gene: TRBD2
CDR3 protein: CASSLEGGLLKRARVFEQYF
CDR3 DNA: TGCGCCAGCAGCTTGGAGGGAGGGCTTCTCAAGCGTGCTAGAGTCTTCGAGCAGTACTTC

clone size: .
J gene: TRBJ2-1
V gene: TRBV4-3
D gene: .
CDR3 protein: CASSHADRFRYNEQFF
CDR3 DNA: TGCGCCAGCAGCCATGCCGACAGGTTTAGATACAATGAGCAGTTCTTC

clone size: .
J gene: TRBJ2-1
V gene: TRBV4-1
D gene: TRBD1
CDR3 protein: CASSSTGPMGNNEQFF
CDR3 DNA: TGCGCCAGCAGCTCGACAGGGCCCATGGGTAACAATGAGCAGTTCTTC

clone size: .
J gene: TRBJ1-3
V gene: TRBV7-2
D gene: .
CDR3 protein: CASSLGPSSGNTIYF
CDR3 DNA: TGTGCCAGCAGCTTAGGTCCCAGCTCTGGAAACACCATATATTTT

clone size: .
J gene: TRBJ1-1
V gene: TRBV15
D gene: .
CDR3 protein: CATSRDRGLNTEAFF
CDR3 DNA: TGTGCCACCAGCAGGGACAGAGGGTTGAACACTGAAGCTTTCTTT

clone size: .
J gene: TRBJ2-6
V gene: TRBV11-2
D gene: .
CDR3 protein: CASRGLGGANVLTF
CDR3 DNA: TGTGCCAGCAGGGGACTTGGCGGGGCCAACGTCCTGACTTTC

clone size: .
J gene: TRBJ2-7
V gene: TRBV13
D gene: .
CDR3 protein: CASSLTGLAYEQYF
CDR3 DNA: TGTGCCAGCAGCCTAACCGGACTTGCCTACGAGCAGTACTTC

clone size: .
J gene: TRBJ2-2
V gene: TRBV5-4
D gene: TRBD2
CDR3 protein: CASSLGGGGELFF
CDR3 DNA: TGTGCCAGCAGCCTGGGGGGGGGCGGGGAGCTGTTTTTT

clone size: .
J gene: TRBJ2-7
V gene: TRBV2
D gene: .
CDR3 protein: CASTNRAHEQYF
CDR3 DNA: TGTGCCAGCACAAACAGGGCCCACGAGCAGTACTTC

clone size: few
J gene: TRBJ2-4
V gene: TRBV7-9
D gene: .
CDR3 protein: CASSLYRAQRLAKNIQYF
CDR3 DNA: TGTGCCAGCAGCTTGTACAGGGCCCAACGCCTAGCCAAAAACATTCAGTACTTC

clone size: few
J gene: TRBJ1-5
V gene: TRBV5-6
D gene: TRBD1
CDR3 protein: CASSLSGTEKPQHF
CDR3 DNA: TGTGCCAGCAGCTTGTCCGGGACAGAGAAGCCCCAGCATTTT

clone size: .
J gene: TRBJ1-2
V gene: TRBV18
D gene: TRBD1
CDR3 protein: CASSPPPGTGLQANYGYTF
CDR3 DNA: TGTGCCAGCTCACCACCTCCCGGGACAGGCTTACAAGCTAACTATGGCTACACCTTC

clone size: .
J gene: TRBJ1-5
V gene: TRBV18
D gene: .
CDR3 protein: CASSPPGGTSNQPQHF
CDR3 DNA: TGTGCCAGCTCACCCCCCGGCGGAACCTCAAATCAGCCCCAGCATTTT

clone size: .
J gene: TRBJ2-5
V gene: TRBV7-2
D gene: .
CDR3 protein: CASSVDLSQAKATQYF
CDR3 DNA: TGTGCCAGCAGCGTTGACCTAAGCCAGGCCAAAGCGACCCAGTACTTC

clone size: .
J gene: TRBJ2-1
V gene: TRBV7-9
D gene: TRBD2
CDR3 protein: CASSDGTSAYNEQFF
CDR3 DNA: TGTGCCAGCAGTGACGGGACTAGCGCCTACAATGAGCAGTTCTTC

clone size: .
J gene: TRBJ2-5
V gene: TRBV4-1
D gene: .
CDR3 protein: CASSQGGTMGQETQYF
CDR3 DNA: TGCGCCAGCAGCCAAGGTGGGACAATGGGACAAGAGACCCAGTACTTC

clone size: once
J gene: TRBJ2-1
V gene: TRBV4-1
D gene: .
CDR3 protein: CASSQDNRYQQFF
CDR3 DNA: TGCGCCAGCAGCCAAGATAATCGGTACCAGCAGTTCTTC

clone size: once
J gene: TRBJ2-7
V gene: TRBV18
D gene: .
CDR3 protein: CASSPLGGYEQYF
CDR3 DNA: TGTGCCAGCTCACCTTTAGGAGGCTACGAGCAGTACTTC

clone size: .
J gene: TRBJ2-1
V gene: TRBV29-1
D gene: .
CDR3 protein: CSVDPVSSYNEQFF
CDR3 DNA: TGCAGCGTTGATCCGGTGAGCTCCTACAATGAGCAGTTCTTC

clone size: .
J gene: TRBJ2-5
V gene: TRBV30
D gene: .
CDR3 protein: CAWSGSYQETQYF
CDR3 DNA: TGTGCCTGGAGTGGTTCGTACCAAGAGACCCAGTACTTC

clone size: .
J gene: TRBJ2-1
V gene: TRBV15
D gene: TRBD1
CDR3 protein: CATSRVGTGVYNEQFF
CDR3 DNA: TGTGCCACCAGCAGAGTTGGGACAGGGGTCTACAATGAGCAGTTCTTC

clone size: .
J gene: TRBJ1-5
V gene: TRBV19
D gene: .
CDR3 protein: CASSMRGVGQPQHF
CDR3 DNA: TGTGCCAGTAGTATGCGCGGGGTGGGGCAGCCCCAGCATTTT

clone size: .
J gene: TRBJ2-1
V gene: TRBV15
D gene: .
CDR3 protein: CATSRPGLPMYNEQFF
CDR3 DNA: TGTGCCACCAGCAGACCTGGACTGCCCATGTACAATGAGCAGTTCTTC

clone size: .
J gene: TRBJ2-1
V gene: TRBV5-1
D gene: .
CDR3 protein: CASSLVPLDSVYNEQFF
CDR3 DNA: TGCGCCAGCAGCTTGGTCCCCCTGGACAGCGTGTACAATGAGCAGTTCTTC

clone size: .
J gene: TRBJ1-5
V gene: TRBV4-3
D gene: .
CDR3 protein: CASSPGKGLGPQHF
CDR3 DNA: TGCGCCAGCAGCCCCGGGAAGGGCCTGGGGCCCCAGCATTTT

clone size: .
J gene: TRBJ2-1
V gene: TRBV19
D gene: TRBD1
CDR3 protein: CASHDRAFYNEQFF
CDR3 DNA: TGTGCCAGCCACGACAGGGCCTTCTACAATGAGCAGTTCTTC

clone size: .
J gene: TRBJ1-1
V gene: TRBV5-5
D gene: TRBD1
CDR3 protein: CASSLGLRQGTEAFF
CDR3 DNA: TGTGCCAGCAGCTTGGGGCTCCGACAGGGCACTGAAGCTTTCTTT

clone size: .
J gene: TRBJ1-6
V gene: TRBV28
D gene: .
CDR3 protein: CASSLARFSSYNSPLHF
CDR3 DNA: TGTGCCAGCAGTTTAGCAAGATTCAGCTCCTATAATTCACCCCTCCACTTT

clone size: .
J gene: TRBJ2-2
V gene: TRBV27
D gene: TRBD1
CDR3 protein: CASTFSGTANTGELFF
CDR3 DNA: TGTGCCAGCACCTTTTCCGGGACAGCGAACACCGGGGAGCTGTTTTTT

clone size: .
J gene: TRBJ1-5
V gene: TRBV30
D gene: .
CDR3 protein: CAWSENQDQPQHF
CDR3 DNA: TGTGCCTGGAGTGAAAACCAGGATCAGCCCCAGCATTTT

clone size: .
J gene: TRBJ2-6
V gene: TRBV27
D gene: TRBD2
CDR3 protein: CASRKLAGGPVTGANVLTF
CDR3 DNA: TGTGCCAGCAGGAAACTAGCGGGGGGGCCGGTCACGGGGGCCAACGTCCTGACTTTC

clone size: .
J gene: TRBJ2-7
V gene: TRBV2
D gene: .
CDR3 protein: CASSRQSYEQYF
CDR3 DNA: TGTGCCAGCAGCCGACAGTCCTACGAGCAGTACTTC

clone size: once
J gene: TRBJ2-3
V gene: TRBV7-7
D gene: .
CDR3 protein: CASSGGLPGLDTQYF
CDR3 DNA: TGTGCTAGCAGCGGAGGACTACCCGGGTTGGATACGCAGTATTTT

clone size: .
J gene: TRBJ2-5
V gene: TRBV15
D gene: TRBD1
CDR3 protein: CATSRAEDLRTGPQETQYF
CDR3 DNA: TGTGCCACCAGCAGGGCCGAAGACCTAAGGACAGGACCCCAAGAGACCCAGTACTTC

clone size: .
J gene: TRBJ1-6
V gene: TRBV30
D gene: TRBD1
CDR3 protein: CAWSGQGLPNSPLHF
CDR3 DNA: TGTGCCTGGAGCGGACAGGGGCTTCCCAATTCACCCCTCCACTTT

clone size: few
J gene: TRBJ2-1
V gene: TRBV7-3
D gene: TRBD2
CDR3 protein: CASSLMASGDEQFF
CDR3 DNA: TGTGCCAGCAGCTTAATGGCTAGCGGGGATGAGCAGTTCTTC

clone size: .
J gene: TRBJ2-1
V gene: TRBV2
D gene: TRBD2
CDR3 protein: CASKYAGGGNEQFF
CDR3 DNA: TGTGCCAGCAAATATGCGGGGGGGGGCAATGAGCAGTTCTTC

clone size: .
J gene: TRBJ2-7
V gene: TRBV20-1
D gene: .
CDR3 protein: CKTGSSYEQYF
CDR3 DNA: TGCAAGACTGGCAGCTCCTACGAGCAGTACTTC

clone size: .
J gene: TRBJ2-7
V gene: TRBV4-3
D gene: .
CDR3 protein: CASSQELRRPSYEQYF
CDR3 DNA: TGCGCCAGCAGCCAAGAGCTTCGGAGACCATCCTACGAGCAGTACTTC

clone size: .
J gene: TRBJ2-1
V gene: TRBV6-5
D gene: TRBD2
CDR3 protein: CASSRRGAEFF
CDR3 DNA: TGTGCCAGTAGCCGGCGGGGGGCAGAGTTCTTC

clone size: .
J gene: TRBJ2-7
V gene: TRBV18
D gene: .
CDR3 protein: CASSPREVSNEQYF
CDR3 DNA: TGTGCCAGCTCACCACGGGAGGTATCGAACGAGCAGTACTTC

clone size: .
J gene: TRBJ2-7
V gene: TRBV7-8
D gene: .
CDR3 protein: CASSKPQWTDRQYF
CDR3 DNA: TGTGCCAGCAGCAAGCCCCAGTGGACAGACCGGCAGTACTTC

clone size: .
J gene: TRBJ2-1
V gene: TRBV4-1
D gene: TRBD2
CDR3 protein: CASSQPAGESSYNEQFF
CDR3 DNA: TGCGCCAGCAGCCAACCAGCGGGGGAGAGCTCCTACAATGAGCAGTTCTTC